This T cell receptor beta chain is drawn from a study of OX40 agonist ivuxolimab in advanced cancers. Measured with immunoSEQ multiplex PCR; TCRdb has only the in-frame clones, and not every one. The repertoire holds more than 95,000 clones, with 85% to 95% as singletons. Germline V gene data show CDR1 as MGHRA and CDR2 as YSYEKL. The CDR3 length is 17 residues. Trimming removed 5 bases from V and 1 base from J, with 20 bases in between. The sequence was collected from an adult with an advanced solid tumor such as melanoma, head and neck, liver or kidney cancer. The J gene is TRBJ1-1, the V gene TRBV4-1, with D possibly TRBD1 on 6 matching bases. The material was CD4+ or CD8+ T cells sorted from blood, obtained in a trial of the OX40 agonist ivuxolimab. CDR3 protein: CASSDGLPWGQNTEAFF. CDR3 bases: TGCGCCAGCAGCGACGGACTCCCGTGGGGGCAGAACACTGAAGCTTTCTTT.